This T cell receptor beta chain was profiled in a study of blood T cell repertoires in COVID-19. Germline CDR1 and CDR2: SGDLS and YYNGEE. This CDR3 spans 16 amino acids. Unmatched junction bases numbered 5, after V lost 0 bases and J lost 5 bases. Some clones are missing from TCRdb's copy, which holds only in-frame ones; the method was immunoSEQ multiplex PCR. This repertoire shows around 620,000 clones, 85% to 90% found once; its top ten account for over 0.2%. Material: peripheral blood. The clonotype comes from a woman between 18 and 29 years old with acute or convalescent COVID-19. The rearrangement links TRBV9 to TRBJ2-3; TRBD2 agrees at 11 bases. The CDR3 protein is CASSVGGTSGGDTQYF. In nucleotides, the CDR3 is TGTGCCAGCAGCGTAGGAGGGACTAGCGGCGGAGATACGCAGTATTTT.